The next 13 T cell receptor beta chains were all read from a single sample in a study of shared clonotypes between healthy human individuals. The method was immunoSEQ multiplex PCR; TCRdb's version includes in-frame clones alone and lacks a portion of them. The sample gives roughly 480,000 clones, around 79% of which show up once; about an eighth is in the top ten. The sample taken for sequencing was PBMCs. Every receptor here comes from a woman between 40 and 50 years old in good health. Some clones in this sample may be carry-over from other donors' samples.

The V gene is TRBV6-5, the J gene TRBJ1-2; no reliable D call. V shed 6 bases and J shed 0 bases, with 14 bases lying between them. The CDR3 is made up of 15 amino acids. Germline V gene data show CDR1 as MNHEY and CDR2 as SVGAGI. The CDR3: CASSRTALSNYGYTF. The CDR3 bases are TGTGCCAGCAGCCGGACTGCTCTCTCTAACTATGGCTACACCTTC.

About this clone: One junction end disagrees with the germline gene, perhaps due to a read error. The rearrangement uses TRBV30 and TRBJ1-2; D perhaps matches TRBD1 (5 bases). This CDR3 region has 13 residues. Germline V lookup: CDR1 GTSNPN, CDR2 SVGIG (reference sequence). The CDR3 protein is CAWSIGDSYGHTF. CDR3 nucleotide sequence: TGTGCCTGGAGTATAGGGGATTCCTATGGCCACACCTTC.

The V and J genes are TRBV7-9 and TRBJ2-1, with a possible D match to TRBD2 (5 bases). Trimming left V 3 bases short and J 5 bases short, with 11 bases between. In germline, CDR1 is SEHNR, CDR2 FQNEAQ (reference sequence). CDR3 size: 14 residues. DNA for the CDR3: TGTGCCAGCAGCTTGGAAAGGCGGGACAATGAGCAGTTCTTC. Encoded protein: CASSLERRDNEQFF.

CDR3 in DNA: TGTGCCAGCAGCCCCTCCTTTGTTCTTCGGGTCCCCTACAATGAGCAGTTCTTC. The encoded protein is CASSPSFVLRVPYNEQFF. V and J are TRBV7-8 and TRBJ2-1; no reliable D call. V gave up 5 bases and J gave up 2 bases, with 22 bases separating them. The CDR3 covers 18 residues. Looked up from germline, CDR1 is SGHVS and CDR2 is FQNEAQ.

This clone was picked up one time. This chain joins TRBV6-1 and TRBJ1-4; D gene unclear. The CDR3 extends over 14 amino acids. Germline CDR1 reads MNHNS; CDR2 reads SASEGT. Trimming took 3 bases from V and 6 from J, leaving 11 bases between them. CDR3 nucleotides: TGTGCCAGCAGTGATTTAGGGTTTTATGAAAAACTGTTTTTT. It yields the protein CASSDLGFYEKLFF.

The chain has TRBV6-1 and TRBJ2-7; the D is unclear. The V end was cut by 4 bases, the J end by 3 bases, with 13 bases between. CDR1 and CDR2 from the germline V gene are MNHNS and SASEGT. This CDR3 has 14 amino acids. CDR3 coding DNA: TGTGCCAGCAGTGCCCTAAGGACCCTCTACGAGCAGTACTTC. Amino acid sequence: CASSALRTLYEQYF.

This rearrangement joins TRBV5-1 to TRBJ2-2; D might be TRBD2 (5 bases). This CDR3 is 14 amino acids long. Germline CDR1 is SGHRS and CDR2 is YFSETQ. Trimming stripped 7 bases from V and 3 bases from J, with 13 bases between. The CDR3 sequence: CASRGLADTGELFF. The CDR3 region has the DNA TGCGCCAGCCGTGGGCTAGCTGACACCGGGGAGCTGTTTTTT. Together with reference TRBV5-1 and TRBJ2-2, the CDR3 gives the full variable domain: KAGVTQTPRYLIKTRGQQVTLSCSPISGHRSVSWYQQTPGQGLQFLFEYFSETQRNKGNFPGRFSGRQFSNSRSEMNVSTLELGDSALYLCASRGLADTGELFFGEGSRLTVL.

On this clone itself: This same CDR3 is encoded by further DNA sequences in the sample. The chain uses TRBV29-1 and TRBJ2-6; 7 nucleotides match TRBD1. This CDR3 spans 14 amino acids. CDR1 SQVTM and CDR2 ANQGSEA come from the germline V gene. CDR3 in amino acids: CSVKGGPGANVLTF. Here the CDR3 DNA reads TGCAGTGTTAAAGGGGGCCCTGGGGCCAACGTCCTGACTTTC.

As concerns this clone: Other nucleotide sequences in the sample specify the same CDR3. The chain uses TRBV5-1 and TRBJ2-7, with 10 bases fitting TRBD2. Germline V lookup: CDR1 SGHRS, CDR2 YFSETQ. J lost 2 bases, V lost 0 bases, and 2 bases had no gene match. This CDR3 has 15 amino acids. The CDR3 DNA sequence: TGCGCCAGCAGCTTGGGGCTAGCGGGGGCCTACGAGCAGTACTTC. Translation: CASSLGLAGAYEQYF.

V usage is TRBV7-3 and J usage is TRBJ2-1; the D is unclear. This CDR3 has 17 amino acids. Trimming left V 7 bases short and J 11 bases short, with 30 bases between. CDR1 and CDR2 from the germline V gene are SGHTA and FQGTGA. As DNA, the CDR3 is TGTGCCAGCACCCTAACCCCCCCCGGTCCACCATTTGAGAAGCAGTTCTTC. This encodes CASTLTPPGPPFEKQFF.

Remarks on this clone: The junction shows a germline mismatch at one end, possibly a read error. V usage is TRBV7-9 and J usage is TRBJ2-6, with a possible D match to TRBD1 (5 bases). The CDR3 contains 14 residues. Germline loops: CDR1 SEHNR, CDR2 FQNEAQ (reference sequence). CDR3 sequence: CASSQDSGANVLAF. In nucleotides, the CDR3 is TGTGCCAGCAGCCAAGATTCTGGGGCCAACGTCCTGGCTTTC.

CDR3 in amino acids: CASSSLAGGFGTDTQYF. CDR3 DNA: TGCGCCAGCAGTTCACTAGCGGGCGGATTTGGCACAGATACGCAGTATTTT. This chain connects TRBV5-1 to TRBJ2-3, with 9 bases matching TRBD2. Trimming took 5 bases from V and 1 from J; bases not matched to a gene: 11. The CDR3 loop spans 17 amino acids. Germline CDR1 is SGHRS and CDR2 is YFSETQ.

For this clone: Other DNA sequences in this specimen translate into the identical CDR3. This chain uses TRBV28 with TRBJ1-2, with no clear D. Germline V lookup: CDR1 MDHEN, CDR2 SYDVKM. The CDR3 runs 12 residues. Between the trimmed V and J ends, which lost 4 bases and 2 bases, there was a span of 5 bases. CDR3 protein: CASSWGNYGYTF. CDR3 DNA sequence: TGTGCCAGCAGTTGGGGAAACTATGGCTACACCTTC.